The clone carrying this T cell receptor beta chain has just one count. At one end the junction does not follow the germline gene, possibly because of a read error. This sample stems from a study of shared T cell receptors in the human thymus. Germline lookup yields CDR1 MNHNS and CDR2 SASEGT. The CDR3 spans 11 residues. Sequenced by immunoSEQ multiplex PCR; TCRdb stores in-frame clones only, minus some. The table includes fewer than 700,000 clones, roughly 90% detected once. The sample was also linked to a second study, of human thymus T cells.

The receptor's source is a boy younger than two with a congenital heart defect. Sequences were obtained from thymocytes. The chain combines TRBV6-1 with TRBJ2-7; D perhaps matches TRBD1 (5 bases). Here the CDR3 reads CAGRRGYEQYF. CDR3 in DNA: TGTGCCGGCAGAAGGGGATACGAGCAGTACTTC.